These T cell receptor beta chains were read from a single sample in a study of blood T cells in healthy people across ages. TCRdb itself ran the 5' RACE reads through MiXCR, one entry per CDR3 protein. The sample includes 380,000 or so distinct CDR3 sequences, approximately 51% of them seen just once. Sequencing was carried out using blood. These receptors were taken from a man aged 60-69 years in good health. CDR3s include the opening cysteine and the closing phenylalanine or tryptophan. A D gene is named only where the DNA matches it firmly. The size of a clone is reported for some rows only, either as once, few or many, or as a class for expanded clones.

v_call	j_call	d_call	clone_size	cdr3_nt	cdr3_aa
TRBV29-1	TRBJ2-1	TRBD1	few	TGCAGCGTTGAACGAAAGGGGGCTCGGTACAATGAGCAGTTCTTC	CSVERKGARYNEQFF
TRBV20-1	TRBJ2-3	NA	NA	TGCAGTGCTAGACCTCCTTTCTCAGATACGCAGTATTTT	CSARPPFSDTQYF
TRBV4-2	TRBJ2-7	TRBD1	NA	TGTGCCAGCAACCAAGATAGGGGGCGGCAGTACTTC	CASNQDRGRQYF
TRBV7-2	TRBJ2-3	NA	many	TGTGCCAGCAGCACAATGGGACCGGATACGCAGTATTTT	CASSTMGPDTQYF
TRBV7-9	TRBJ2-7	TRBD1	NA	TGTGCCAGCAGCTATGGACAGGCCGAAACCTACGAGCAGTACTTC	CASSYGQAETYEQYF
TRBV16	TRBJ1-2	NA	NA	TGTGCCAGCAGCCAATCGGGAGACTATGGCTACACCTTC	CASSQSGDYGYTF
TRBV6-6	TRBJ1-2	NA	NA	TGTGCCAGCAGCCCAAAACTCTATGGCTACACCTTC	CASSPKLYGYTF
TRBV18	TRBJ2-1	TRBD1	many	TGTGCCAGCTCACCGAGGACAGGGGCCTACAATGAGCAGTTCTTC	CASSPRTGAYNEQFF
TRBV5-1	TRBJ1-1	NA	NA	TGCGCCGGCAGCTTGGGTGGCAGGTTGAACACTGAAGCTTTCTTT	CAGSLGGRLNTEAFF
TRBV20-1	TRBJ2-4	NA	NA	TGCAGTGCCATAAGACAGGTGGCAGGTTACGGGCAGTACTTC	CSAIRQVAGYGQYF
TRBV28	TRBJ2-6	TRBD1	NA	TGTGCCAGCAGCACCTTCCCTCCCGGACAGGGGATTGTCTCTGGGGCCAACGTCCTGACTTTC	CASSTFPPGQGIVSGANVLTF
TRBV12-3/TRBV12-4	TRBJ2-3	NA	NA	TGTGCCAGCAGTTTAGCGTCAGGGGCAACTAGCACAGATACGCAGTATTTT	CASSLASGATSTDTQYF
TRBV7-2	TRBJ2-5	TRBD2	few	TGTGCCAGCAGCTTAGCGGGAGCGGGACTAGCATCAGAGACCCAGTACTTC	CASSLAGAGLASETQYF
TRBV7-8	TRBJ2-7	NA	NA	TGTGCCAGCAGCCCCCGTGATGGGAGCGCCGACGAGCAGTACTTC	CASSPRDGSADEQYF
TRBV11-1	TRBJ2-5	NA	few	TGTGCCAGCAGCTCGCCCCCGGGACCCCAAGAGACCCAGTACTTC	CASSSPPGPQETQYF
TRBV7-2	TRBJ2-3	TRBD1	many	TGTGCCAGCAGCTTCCAAGGACAGGGCACAGATACGCAGTATTTT	CASSFQGQGTDTQYF
TRBV3-1	TRBJ2-5	NA	once	TGTGCCAGCAGCCAATATGGCGGAGGCTCCGAGACCCAGTACTTC	CASSQYGGGSETQYF
TRBV12-3/TRBV12-4	TRBJ1-5	NA	few	TGTGCCAGCAGTTTGGGGGGTCTTTATCAGCCCCAGCATTTT	CASSLGGLYQPQHF
TRBV12-3/TRBV12-4	TRBJ2-7	NA	many	TGTGCCAGCAGTTTATTCGGGGAGCAGTACTTC	CASSLFGEQYF
TRBV28	TRBJ2-1	NA	few	TGTGCCAGCAGTTTACTCCAGGAGGGGCAGTTCTTC	CASSLLQEGQFF
TRBV20-1	TRBJ1-6	NA	NA	TGCAGTGCTAGAGAATCCCCTAGATCCCTTATATCACCCCTCCACTTT	CSARESPRSLISPLHF
TRBV5-1	TRBJ2-2	NA	few	TGCGCCAGCAGCTTGTTGGGGCAGAACACCGGGGAGCTGTTTTTT	CASSLLGQNTGELFF
TRBV7-8	TRBJ2-7	NA	few	TGTGCCAGCAGCTCCCAAGGGGGGAACTACGAGCAGTACTTC	CASSSQGGNYEQYF
TRBV7-2	TRBJ2-7	TRBD1	few	TGTGCCAGCAGCTTAGCGGGGACAGGAGCCTACGAGCAGTACTTC	CASSLAGTGAYEQYF
TRBV5-1	TRBJ2-1	TRBD2	few	TGCGCCAGCAGCGGATTAGCGGGGAGCTCCTACAATGAGCAGTTCTTC	CASSGLAGSSYNEQFF
TRBV9	TRBJ2-2	NA	NA	TGTGCCAGCTTCCAGTGGCTGTCCGACACCGGGGAGCTGTTTTTT	CASFQWLSDTGELFF
TRBV29-1	TRBJ1-4	TRBD1	NA	TGCAGCGTAAAGGGACAGGGCGGTAATGAAAAACTGTTTTTT	CSVKGQGGNEKLFF
TRBV4-3	TRBJ2-5	NA	NA	TGCGCCAGCAGCCAAGCAGAGAAAGAGACCCAGTACTTC	CASSQAEKETQYF
TRBV18	TRBJ2-1	NA	NA	TGTGCCAGCTCACCACCTGAGGTCTCCTACAATGAGCAGTTCTTC	CASSPPEVSYNEQFF
TRBV12-3/TRBV12-4	TRBJ2-7	NA	NA	TGTGCCAGCAGTTTGGGGATCCCGGGGGACTACGAGCAGTACTTC	CASSLGIPGDYEQYF
TRBV25-1	TRBJ1-2	TRBD1	NA	TGTGCCAGCAGTGAATCTGGGACAGGGCTGGTTATCACCTTC	CASSESGTGLVITF
TRBV9	TRBJ2-5	NA	NA	TGTGCCAGCAGCGCGACCGGGACCACGCAAGAGACCCAGTACTTC	CASSATGTTQETQYF
TRBV20-1	TRBJ1-5	NA	NA	TGCAGTGTCAGAGGGGACACTAGCAATCAGCCCCAGCATTTT	CSVRGDTSNQPQHF
TRBV7-3	TRBJ2-4	NA	NA	TGTGCCAGCAGCCTATACCTAGCCAAAAACATTCAGTACTTC	CASSLYLAKNIQYF
TRBV20-1	TRBJ2-5	TRBD1	NA	TGCAGTGCTGACAGGGAAGAGACCCAGTACTTC	CSADREETQYF
TRBV7-2	TRBJ2-7	NA	NA	TGTGCCAGCAGCTCTAGGTGGTACGAGCAGTACTTC	CASSSRWYEQYF
TRBV2	TRBJ2-3	TRBD2	many	TGTGCCAGCAGCCCATACGGGGGGACCACAGATACGCAGTATTTT	CASSPYGGTTDTQYF
TRBV29-1	TRBJ1-2	NA	NA	TGCAGCGTAACACCCGGGGAGGGTGCTAGCTATGGCTACACCTTC	CSVTPGEGASYGYTF
TRBV12-3/TRBV12-4	TRBJ2-5	NA	few	TGTGCCAGCAGCCTCCCGGGGGTCGGGGAGACCCAGTACTTC	CASSLPGVGETQYF
TRBV7-2	TRBJ2-3	NA	NA	TGTGCCAGCAGCCCTCCGAGGGAGACGCAGTATTTT	CASSPPRETQYF
TRBV15	TRBJ2-1	NA	few	TGTGCCACCAGCAGGCCGCAGGACCCTGACTACAATGAGCAGTTCTTC	CATSRPQDPDYNEQFF
TRBV27	TRBJ1-2	NA	few	TGTGCCAGCAGTCCCAGGGAGGTAAACTATGGCTACACCTTC	CASSPREVNYGYTF
TRBV20-1	TRBJ2-5	NA	NA	TGCAGTGCTAGACCCCTGACAGGACCAAAAGAGACCCAGTACTTC	CSARPLTGPKETQYF
TRBV15	TRBJ1-5	TRBD1	NA	TGTGCCACCAGCAGAGAAGGGGGACAGCAGCCCCAGCATTTT	CATSREGGQQPQHF
TRBV7-2	TRBJ2-4	TRBD1	NA	TGTGCCAGCAGCCGTCAGACAGGGGAAAACATTCAGTACTTC	CASSRQTGENIQYF
TRBV7-9	TRBJ1-4	NA	NA	TGTGCCAGCAGCGTCGAAGGGACTAATGAAAAACTGTTTTTT	CASSVEGTNEKLFF
TRBV5-1	TRBJ2-2	NA	NA	TGCGCCAGCAGCTCCGGACCACCTCGAGGCACCGGGGAGCTGTTTTTT	CASSSGPPRGTGELFF
TRBV6-5	TRBJ2-7	NA	NA	TGTGCCAGCAGCCTGGGGCTCCTAACCTACGAGCAGTACTTC	CASSLGLLTYEQYF
TRBV2	TRBJ2-3	NA	NA	TGTGCCAGCACCCCCGACATTTTGGCAGATACGCAGTATTTT	CASTPDILADTQYF
TRBV11-1	TRBJ2-5	TRBD2	NA	TGTGCCAGCAGTCAGGCGGCTAGCGGGAGGGCCCAGTACTTC	CASSQAASGRAQYF